The T cell receptor (beta chain) described here comes from a study of identical twins. This clonotype was seen a few times. V shed 7 bases and J shed 1 base, with 9 bases lying between them. The CDR3 contains 13 residues. MiXCR was run by TCRdb on the 5' RACE reads, yielding one entry per CDR3 protein. This sample has 470,000 or so distinct CDR3 sequences, with more than 20% found just once. The sample also formed part of further work on T cells expressing NK-cell markers.

This clonotype was sampled from a woman younger than 35 in good health. The sample taken for sequencing was CD4+ T cells sorted from blood. This chain connects TRBV12-3 or TRBV12-4 to TRBJ2-3; weak D call: TRBD2 (6 bases). CDR3 nucleotide sequence: TGTGCCAGCAAAATAGCGGGCACAGATACGCAGTATTTT. Translated: CASKIAGTDTQYF.